These 29 T cell receptor beta chains originate from one sample sequenced in a study of blood T cell repertoires in COVID-19. Produced via immunoSEQ multiplex PCR; TCRdb's table is partial and in-frame only. Of approximately 96,000 clones in the sample, around 90% were seen once. Sequencing was performed on peripheral blood. The receptors stem from a human donor with COVID-19, enrolled during active disease. The donor label of this sample is uncertain.

The V call is TRBV2, the J call TRBJ2-7, with 11 bases identical to TRBD1. This CDR3 comprises 15 residues. CDR1 is SNHLY and CDR2 is FYNNEI in the germline V gene. With V trimmed by 3 bases and J by 0 bases, 1 base remained unmatched. Written as DNA, the CDR3 is TGTGCCAGCAGTGAGGGGACAGGGGGCTCCTACGAGCAGTACTTC. Translation: CASSEGTGGSYEQYF.

This sequence joins TRBV27 and TRBJ2-7, with a possible D match to TRBD2 (5 bases). The CDR3 is 15 amino acids. Germline assignment: CDR1 MNHEY and CDR2 SMNVEV (reference sequence). The V end lost 6 bases, the J end lost 1 base, and 16 bases lay between the germline ends. This chain's CDR3 is CASSRTGGPSYEQYF. CDR3 DNA: TGTGCCAGCAGCCGAACCGGCGGGCCTTCCTACGAGCAGTACTTC.

The chain is built from TRBV7-7 and TRBJ2-2, with D unresolved. V was clipped by 1 base and J by 1 base, with 7 bases between them. The germline gives CDR1 SSHAT, CDR2 FNYEAQ (reference sequence). The CDR3 is made up of 15 amino acids. This chain's CDR3 is CASSLEQQNTGELFF. Here the CDR3 DNA reads TGTGCCAGCAGCTTAGAACAGCAGAACACCGGGGAGCTGTTTTTT.

The sample holds one count of this clone. The CDR3 spells CASLSSRPAAGNTIYF. In nucleotides, the CDR3 is TGTGCCAGCTTGTCCTCGCGTCCCGCTGCGGGAAACACCATATATTTT. The V gene is TRBV18, the J gene TRBJ1-3; D is ambiguous. The germline V and J ends were trimmed by 7 bases and 4 bases, with 20 bases remaining between them. This CDR3 is 16 amino acids long. The germline V gene encodes CDR1 KGHSH and CDR2 LQKENI.

J is TRBJ1-3 and V is TRBV7-9; D uncertain. Germline CDR1 reads SEHNR; CDR2 reads FQNEAQ (reference sequence). The CDR3 is 14 amino acids. V was shortened by 1 base and J by 1 base, with 5 bases between the two germline ends. The CDR3 reads CASSLGESGNTIYF. The CDR3 region has the DNA TGTGCCAGCAGCTTAGGCGAGTCTGGAAACACCATATATTTT.

The V and J genes are TRBV18 and TRBJ2-5; D may be TRBD2 (6 bases). V dropped 2 bases and J dropped 5 bases, with 15 bases sitting between them. Germline lookup yields CDR1 KGHSH and CDR2 LQKENI. There are 15 residues in the CDR3. CDR3 in DNA: TGTGCCAGCTCACCAATCCCGGGGGTCGGGGAGACCCAGTACTTC. It specifies CASSPIPGVGETQYF. Based on the CDR3 plus reference TRBV18 and TRBJ2-5, the full variable domain is NAGVMQNPRHLVRRRGQEARLRCSPMKGHSHVYWYRQLPEEGLKFMVYLQKENIIDESGMPKERFSAEFPKEGPSILRIQQVVRGDSAAYFCASSPIPGVGETQYFGPGTRLLVL.

The chain links TRBV18 to TRBJ1-6; tentatively, D is TRBD1 (6 bases). Trimming removed 2 bases at V and 7 bases at J, with 15 bases between. CDR1 and CDR2 (germline): KGHSH, LQKENI. The CDR3 covers 16 residues. The CDR3 here is CASSPRLGQQNSPLHF. The CDR3 nucleotides read TGTGCCAGCTCACCAAGGCTAGGACAGCAAAATTCACCCCTCCACTTT.

The chain uses TRBV19 and TRBJ1-1; no firm D call. Per the germline V gene, CDR1 is LNHDA and CDR2 is SQIVND (reference sequence). This CDR3 comprises 13 residues. Trimming left V 2 bases short and J 5 bases short, with 9 bases between. The CDR3: CASSIRTPTEAFF. The CDR3 DNA reads TGTGCCAGTAGTATAAGAACACCGACTGAAGCTTTCTTT. Using reference TRBV19 and TRBJ1-1 for the parts outside the CDR3, the full variable domain is DGGITQSPKYLFRKEGQNVTLSCEQNLNHDAMYWYRQDPGQGLRLIYYSQIVNDFQKGDIAEGYSVSREKKESFPLTVTSAQKNPTAFYLCASSIRTPTEAFFGQGTRLTVV.

V gene TRBV7-9 combines with J gene TRBJ2-5; 8 bases align to TRBD1. The junction had 5 bases not matched to a gene; V was cut back by 5 bases and J by 3 bases. CDR1 is SEHNR and CDR2 is FQNEAQ in the germline V gene (reference sequence). The CDR3 length is 14 residues. The chain's CDR3 is CASSQGTGKETQYF. CDR3 nucleotide sequence: TGTGCCAGCAGCCAGGGGACAGGAAAAGAGACCCAGTACTTC.

This clone came up once. V and J are TRBV12-3 or TRBV12-4 and TRBJ1-1; a weak D match, TRBD1 (6 bases). V lost 3 bases and J lost 5, with 10 bases in between. CDR3 length: 13 residues. The CDR3 loop is CASSFRQGTEAFF. CDR3 nucleotides: TGTGCCAGCAGTTTCAGGCAGGGGACTGAAGCTTTCTTT.

The chain carries TRBV24-1 and TRBJ2-1, with 13 nucleotides matching TRBD2. J gave up 12 bases and V 5 bases, and 9 bases lay outside the gene matches. CDR3 length equals 15 residues. Germline assignment: CDR1 KGHDR and CDR2 SFDVKD. The CDR3, as DNA: TGTGCCACCAGTGTTACTAGCGGGAGGGGGGGACGGCAGTTCTTC. Its protein product is CATSVTSGRGGRQFF.

The chain is built from TRBV6-5 and TRBJ1-4; unclear D gene. The CDR3 has 13 amino acids. CDR1 and CDR2 from the germline V gene are MNHEY and SVGAGI. The V end lost 2 bases, the J end lost 13 bases, and 14 bases lay between the germline ends. CDR3 protein: CASSYGRAQRLFF. In DNA form, the CDR3 reads TGTGCCAGCAGTTACGGGCGGGCCCAGCGACTGTTTTTT.

The chain links TRBV2 to TRBJ2-2, with D possibly being TRBD2 (6 bases). CDR3 size: 13 residues. Germline CDR1 is SNHLY and CDR2 is FYNNEI. Trimming took off 7 bases at V and 5 bases at J, with 11 bases between the two ends. The CDR3 is CASTRDWTGELFF. CDR3 DNA sequence: TGTGCCAGCACTCGGGACTGGACCGGGGAGCTGTTTTTT.

The rearrangement uses TRBV5-6 and TRBJ1-4; 7 bases match TRBD1. The ends lost 4 bases at V and 8 bases at J; junction bases unmatched: 2. The germline gives CDR1 SGHDT, CDR2 YYEEEE. The CDR3 runs 12 residues. The CDR3 sequence is CASSMTGEKLFF. The CDR3 DNA is TGTGCCAGCAGCATGACAGGGGAAAAACTGTTTTTT.

V is TRBV9 and J is TRBJ2-1; no reliable D call. Trimming took off 3 bases at V and 1 base at J, with 17 bases between the two ends. The germline V gene has CDR1 SGDLS and CDR2 YYNGEE. The CDR3 contains 17 residues. DNA of the CDR3: TGTGCCAGCAGCGCAATAAGCCCACCGATATCCTACAATGAGCAGTTCTTC. Encoded protein: CASSAISPPISYNEQFF.

This chain links TRBV7-9 with TRBJ1-2, with 9 bases that match TRBD1. Trimming took 5 bases from V and 6 from J; bases not matched to a gene: 13. The V gene's germline CDR1 is SEHNR and CDR2 FQNEAQ (reference sequence). The CDR3 extends over 16 amino acids. CDR3 sequence (DNA): TGTGCCAGCAGCCCAGAGGTACAGGGGGCACGAGATGGCTACACCTTC. This gives the protein CASSPEVQGARDGYTF.

V and J are TRBV5-5 and TRBJ1-3, with 7 nucleotides matching TRBD1. Germline-derived CDR1 and CDR2 are SGHKS and YYEKEE (reference sequence). The CDR3 extends over 14 amino acids. J was trimmed by 3 bases and V by 2 bases; bases with no gene match: 2. The CDR3 coding sequence is TGTGCCAGCAGCTTCAGGGGGATTGGAAACACCATATATTTT. It translates to CASSFRGIGNTIYF.

This chain uses TRBV24-1 with TRBJ1-1; D is unresolved. V shed 4 bases and J shed 5 bases, with 10 bases lying between them. The germline V gene has CDR1 KGHDR and CDR2 SFDVKD. This CDR3 has 13 amino acids. The CDR3 nucleotides read TGTGCCACCAGTGACTCGAGCGAAACTGAAGCTTTCTTT. It yields the protein CATSDSSETEAFF.

This clone was observed a single time. CDR3 nucleotide sequence: TGTGCCAGCAGCTTGGGCCCGGGATACTACGAGCAGTACTTC. Its protein product is CASSLGPGYYEQYF. This chain links TRBV5-5 with TRBJ2-7, with a weak D call TRBD2 (5 bases). Germline lookup yields CDR1 SGHKS and CDR2 YYEKEE (reference sequence). The V end was cut by 0 bases, the J end by 3 bases, with 10 bases between. The CDR3 is 14 residues long. Full variable domain (rest looked up from reference TRBV5-5 and TRBJ2-7): DAGVTQSPTHLIKTRGQQVTLRCSPISGHKSVSWYQQVLGQGPQFIFQYYEKEERGRGNFPDRFSARQFPNYSSELNVNALLLGDSALYLCASSLGPGYYEQYFGPGTRLTVT.

The rearrangement uses TRBV25-1 and TRBJ1-1, with D unresolved. This CDR3 spans 13 amino acids. Trimming left V 3 bases short and J 3 bases short, with 8 bases between. CDR1 is MGHDK and CDR2 is SYGVNS in the germline V gene. The chain's CDR3 is CASSEGYDTEAFF. The CDR3 DNA is TGTGCCAGCAGTGAGGGCTATGACACTGAAGCTTTCTTT.

This chain uses TRBV21-1 with TRBJ2-6; no DNA check was done on the table's D call, TRBD1. TRBV21-1 is a pseudogene segment. The CDR3 is 17 amino acids. As DNA, the CDR3 is TGTGCCAGCAGCGGGGCGCACTGCCCGTCTGGGGCCAACGTCCTGACTTTC. Its protein product is CASSGAHCPSGANVLTF.

V and J are TRBV29-1 and TRBJ2-6, with D tentatively TRBD2 (6 bases). This CDR3 has 15 amino acids. The V end lost 1 base, the J end lost 1 base, and 8 bases lay between the germline ends. Germline V gene sequence: CDR1 SQVTM, CDR2 ANQGSEA. CDR3 in amino acids: CSVEVGGSGANVLTF. The CDR3 nucleotides are TGCAGCGTTGAAGTTGGGGGGTCTGGGGCCAACGTCCTGACTTTC. Using reference TRBV29-1 and TRBJ2-6 for the parts outside the CDR3, the full variable domain is SAVISQKPSRDICQRGTSLTIQCQVDSQVTMMFWYRQQPGQSLTLIATANQGSEATYESGFVIDKFPISRPNLTFSTLTVSNMSPEDSSIYLCSVEVGGSGANVLTFGAGSRLTVL.

The rearrangement links TRBV11-3 to TRBJ2-1; tentative D call: TRBD2 (6 bases). Trimming removed 1 base at V and 9 bases at J, with 7 bases between. The V gene's germline CDR1 is SGHNT and CDR2 YENEEA. The CDR3 contains 12 residues. CDR3 loop: CASSLGGTEQFF. The CDR3 nucleotides read TGTGCCAGCAGCTTAGGCGGGACTGAGCAGTTCTTC.

As concerns this clone: Given a much more abundant clone one base away, this may be a read error. The gene calls are TRBV11-3 and TRBJ1-2; no clear D gene. CDR3 size: 12 residues. Trimming removed 5 bases at V and 2 bases at J, with 6 bases between. The V gene's germline CDR1 is SGHNT and CDR2 YENEEA. The CDR3 DNA follows: TGTGCCAGCAGCCCGGGGAACTATGGCTACACCTTC. Protein product: CASSPGNYGYTF.

The rearrangement links TRBV12-3 or TRBV12-4 to TRBJ1-1, with D possibly TRBD1 on 5 matching bases. V lost 8 bases and J 1 base, leaving 11 bases between the germline ends. The CDR3 length is 13 residues. CDR3 DNA sequence: TGTGCCAGCCGTGGGGCTCCGAACACTGAAGCTTTCTTT. Its translation is CASRGAPNTEAFF.

The chain links TRBV18 to TRBJ2-7, with 9 bases that match TRBD1. From germline, CDR1 is KGHSH and CDR2 LQKENI. The J segment lost 4 bases and the V segment lost 5 bases, leaving 6 bases of the junction unmatched. This CDR3 has 14 residues. The CDR3 DNA reads TGTGCCAGCTCATTACAGGGGGCAGAGTACGAGCAGTACTTC. Its translation: CASSLQGAEYEQYF.

Here the CDR3 DNA reads TGTGCCAGTAGTCGAAGGAGGTCTGGAAACACCATATATTTT. Protein product: CASSRRRSGNTIYF. The V gene is TRBV19, the J gene TRBJ1-3; D is unresolved. The CDR3 contains 14 residues. Germline lookup yields CDR1 LNHDA and CDR2 SQIVND (reference sequence). Trimming shortened V by 5 bases and J by 1 base, and 9 bases separated the two germline ends.

The CDR3 DNA follows: TGTGCCACCAGCAGAGACTTATCGGGACAGGGGCCGGGGGACTATGGCTACACCTTC. Encoded protein: CATSRDLSGQGPGDYGYTF. This chain connects TRBV15 to TRBJ1-2; 10 bases fit TRBD1. The CDR3 totals 19 residues. V was clipped by 0 bases and J by 3 bases; unmatched bases: 13. CDR1 and CDR2 from the germline V gene are LNHNV and YYDKDF (reference sequence).

The chain is built from TRBV3-1 (or the pseudogene TRBV3-2) and TRBJ2-5; TRBD1 agrees at 8 bases. Germline trimming cut 0 bases from V and 6 bases from J; bases unmatched to any gene: 6. CDR1 and CDR2 (germline): LGHDT, YNNKEL (reference sequence). The CDR3 spans 15 residues. The CDR3 coding sequence is TGTGCCAGCAGCCAAGAATCGCAGGGGGCGAAGACCCAGTACTTC. Translated: CASSQESQGAKTQYF.